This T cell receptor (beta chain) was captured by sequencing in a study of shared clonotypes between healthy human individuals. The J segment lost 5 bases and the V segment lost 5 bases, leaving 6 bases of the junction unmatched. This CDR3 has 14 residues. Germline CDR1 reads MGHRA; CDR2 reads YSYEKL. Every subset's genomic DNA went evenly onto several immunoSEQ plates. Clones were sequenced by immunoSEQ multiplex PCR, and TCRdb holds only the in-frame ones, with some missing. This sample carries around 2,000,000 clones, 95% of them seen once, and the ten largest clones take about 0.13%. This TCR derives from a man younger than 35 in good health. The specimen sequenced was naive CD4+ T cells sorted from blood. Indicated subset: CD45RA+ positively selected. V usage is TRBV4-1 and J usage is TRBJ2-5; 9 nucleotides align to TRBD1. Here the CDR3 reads CASSIGQGKETQYF. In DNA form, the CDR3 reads TGCGCCAGCAGCATAGGACAGGGGAAGGAGACCCAGTACTTC.